The present T cell receptor (beta chain) was sequenced within a study of blood T cell repertoires in COVID-19. Overall study: Both acute and convalescent COVID-19 samples were obtained from the United States, Italy and Spain. The cDNA or gDNA used as material had been derived from T cells, B-cell-depleted T cells, or PBMCs.

Libraries were prepared by immunoSEQ multiplex PCR; TCRdb keeps only in-frame clonotypes and omits some of them. The table has about 500,000 clones, about 88% seen once. V lost 2 bases, J lost 5 bases, and 9 bases stayed unmatched. CDR3 length: 16 amino acids. Germline values: CDR1 SGHRS, CDR2 YFSETQ. Followed over time, Seattle patients had been enrolled while infection was active. The chain employs TRBV5-1 and TRBJ2-2; 7 bases are shared with TRBD1. What was sequenced was peripheral blood. The TCR comes from a woman between 45 and 65 years old with COVID-19, enrolled during active disease. CDR3 in amino acids: CASSLQGQRGTGELFF. CDR3 sequence (DNA): TGCGCCAGCAGCTTACAGGGACAGAGAGGAACCGGGGAGCTGTTTTTT. The full variable domain, rest sourced from reference TRBV5-1 and TRBJ2-2, is KAGVTQTPRYLIKTRGQQVTLSCSPISGHRSVSWYQQTPGQGLQFLFEYFSETQRNKGNFPGRFSGRQFSNSRSEMNVSTLELGDSALYLCASSLQGQRGTGELFFGEGSRLTVL.